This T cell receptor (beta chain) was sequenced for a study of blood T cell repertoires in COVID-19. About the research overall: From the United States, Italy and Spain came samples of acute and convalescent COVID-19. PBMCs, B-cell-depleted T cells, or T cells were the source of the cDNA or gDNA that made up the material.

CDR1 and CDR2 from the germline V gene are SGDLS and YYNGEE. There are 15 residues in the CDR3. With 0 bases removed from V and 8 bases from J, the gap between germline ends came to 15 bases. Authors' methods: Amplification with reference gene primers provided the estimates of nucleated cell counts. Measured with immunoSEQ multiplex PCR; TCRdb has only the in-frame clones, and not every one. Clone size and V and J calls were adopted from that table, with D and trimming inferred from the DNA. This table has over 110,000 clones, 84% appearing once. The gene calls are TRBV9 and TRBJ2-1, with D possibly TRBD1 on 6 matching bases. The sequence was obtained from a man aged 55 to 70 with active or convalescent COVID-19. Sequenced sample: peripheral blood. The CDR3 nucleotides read TGTGCCAGCAGCGTAGAGGCAGGGGAATGGGATGAGCAGTTCTTC. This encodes CASSVEAGEWDEQFF.